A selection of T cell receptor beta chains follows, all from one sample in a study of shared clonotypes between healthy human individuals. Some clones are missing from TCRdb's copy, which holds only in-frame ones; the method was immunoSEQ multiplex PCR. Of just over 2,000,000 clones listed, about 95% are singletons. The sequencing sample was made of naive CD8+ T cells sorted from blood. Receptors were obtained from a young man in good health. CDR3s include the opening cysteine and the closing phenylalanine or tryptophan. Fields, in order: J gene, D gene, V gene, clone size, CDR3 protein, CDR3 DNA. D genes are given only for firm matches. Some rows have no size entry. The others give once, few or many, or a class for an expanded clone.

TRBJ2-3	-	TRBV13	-	CASSLVADSTDTQYF	TGTGCCAGCAGCTTAGTAGCGGATAGCACAGATACGCAGTATTTT
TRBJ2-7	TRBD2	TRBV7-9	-	CASRPGLAGSYEQYF	TGTGCCAGCAGGCCCGGACTAGCGGGTAGCTACGAGCAGTACTTC
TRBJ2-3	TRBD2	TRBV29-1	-	CSVEDPRAGGPYTQYF	TGCAGCGTTGAAGATCCCCGAGCGGGGGGGCCGTATACGCAGTATTTT
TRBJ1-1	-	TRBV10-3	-	CAISEGRGMGTEAFF	TGTGCCATCAGTGAGGGGAGGGGGATGGGCACTGAAGCTTTCTTT
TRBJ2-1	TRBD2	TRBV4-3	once	CASSQGPSGSGYNEQFF	TGCGCCAGCAGCCAAGGCCCGAGCGGGAGTGGGTACAATGAGCAGTTCTTC
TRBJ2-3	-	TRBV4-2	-	CASSPSGAVTDTQYF	TGTGCCAGCAGCCCGTCGGGGGCCGTAACAGATACGCAGTATTTT
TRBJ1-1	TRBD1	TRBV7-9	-	CASSPRTGGDDEAFF	TGTGCCAGCAGCCCCCGGACAGGGGGCGACGATGAAGCTTTCTTT
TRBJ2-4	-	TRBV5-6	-	CASSLKNIQYF	TGTGCCAGCAGCTTGAAAAACATTCAGTACTTC
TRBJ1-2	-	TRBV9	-	CASSDTTEIYGYTF	TGTGCCAGCAGCGACACGACCGAAATCTATGGCTACACCTTC
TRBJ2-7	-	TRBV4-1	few	CASSQTGLSYEQYF	TGCGCCAGCAGCCAAACCGGGCTCTCCTACGAGCAGTACTTC
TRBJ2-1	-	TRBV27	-	CASSYGGTYNEQFF	TGTGCCAGCAGTTATGGGGGCACCTACAATGAGCAGTTCTTC
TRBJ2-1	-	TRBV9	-	CASSSPTYNEQFF	TGTGCCAGCAGCTCGCCTACCTACAATGAGCAGTTCTTC
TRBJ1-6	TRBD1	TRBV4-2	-	CASSQGGQGPINSPLHF	TGTGCCAGCAGCCAAGGGGGACAGGGCCCAATTAATTCACCCCTCCACTTT
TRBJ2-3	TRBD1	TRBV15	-	CATSEGQGYTDTQYF	TGTGCCACCAGCGAAGGACAGGGATACACAGATACGCAGTATTTT
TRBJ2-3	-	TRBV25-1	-	CASGPGLGVGDTQYF	TGTGCCAGCGGGCCGGGACTGGGGGTGGGAGATACGCAGTATTTT
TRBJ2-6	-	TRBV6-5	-	CASSPVGANVLTF	TGTGCCAGCAGTCCAGTGGGGGCCAACGTCCTGACTTTC
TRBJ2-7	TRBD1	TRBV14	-	CASSQNTGQGRDEQYF	TGTGCCAGCAGCCAAAATACCGGACAGGGACGAGACGAGCAGTACTTC
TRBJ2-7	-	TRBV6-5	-	CASSYLGTPYEQYF	TGTGCCAGCAGTTACCTCGGGACTCCCTACGAGCAGTACTTC
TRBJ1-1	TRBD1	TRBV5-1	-	CASSGYRGGNTEAFF	TGCGCCAGCAGCGGATACAGGGGTGGGAACACTGAAGCTTTCTTT
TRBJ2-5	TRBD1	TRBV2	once	CASRETGQETQYF	TGTGCCAGCCGAGAGACAGGGCAAGAGACCCAGTACTTC
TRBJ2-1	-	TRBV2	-	CASRDPDTSSYNEQFF	TGTGCCAGCAGAGATCCGGACACGAGCTCCTACAATGAGCAGTTCTTC
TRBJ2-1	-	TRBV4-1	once	CASSQDMSVGYNEQFF	TGCGCCAGCAGCCAAGATATGAGTGTAGGGTACAATGAGCAGTTCTTC
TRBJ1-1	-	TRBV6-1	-	CASSEMTGDGTEAFF	TGTGCCAGCAGTGAAATGACAGGAGATGGTACTGAAGCTTTCTTT
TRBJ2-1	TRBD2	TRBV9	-	CASSPRSGTSGYNEQFF	TGTGCCAGCAGCCCCCGTTCCGGGACTAGCGGATACAATGAGCAGTTCTTC
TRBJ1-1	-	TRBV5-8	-	CASSLSRVNTEAFF	TGTGCCAGCAGCTTAAGCAGGGTGAACACTGAAGCTTTCTTT
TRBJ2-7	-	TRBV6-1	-	CASSEGEDNSYEQYF	TGTGCCAGCAGCGAAGGGGAGGACAACTCCTACGAGCAGTACTTC
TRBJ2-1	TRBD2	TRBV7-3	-	CASSTGTSGGFGDEQFF	TGTGCCAGCAGCACCGGGACTAGCGGGGGCTTTGGGGATGAGCAGTTCTTC
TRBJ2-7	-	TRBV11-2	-	CASSVQVAYEQYF	TGTGCCAGCAGCGTACAGGTGGCCTACGAGCAGTACTTC
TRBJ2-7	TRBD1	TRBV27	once	CASSVQGLYEQYF	TGTGCCAGCAGCGTACAGGGGCTCTACGAGCAGTACTTC
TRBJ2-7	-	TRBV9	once	CASSVGARGVGPYEQYF	TGTGCCAGCAGCGTAGGTGCGAGGGGGGTAGGCCCCTACGAGCAGTACTTC
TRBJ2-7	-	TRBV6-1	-	CASSARSGYYGQYF	TGTGCCAGCAGTGCCAGGTCGGGGTACTACGGGCAGTACTTC
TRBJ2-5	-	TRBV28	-	CASSLLGGQETQYF	TGTGCCAGCAGTTTATTGGGGGGCCAAGAGACCCAGTACTTC